This TCR beta chain was sequenced during a study of shared clonotypes between healthy human individuals. The donors, healthy adults who were HIV-negative, had experienced no recent acute infections or vaccinations. V was trimmed by 0 bases and J by 4 bases, leaving 9 bases between them. Germline CDR1 and CDR2: LGHNA and YNFKEQ. This CDR3 has 15 residues. Some clones are missing from TCRdb's copy, which holds only in-frame ones; the method was immunoSEQ multiplex PCR. This sample has about 1 million clones, with more than 65% found just once. Worth noting for this clone: Its matching antigen is unknown.

Study-wide points: The study found about 5% of naive CD4 clonotypes shared across four donors.

Sequencing used memory CD4+ T cells sorted from blood. Stated subset: CD45RA-negative fraction. This rearrangement joins TRBV4-2 to TRBJ1-4, with TRBD1 as a possible D gene (5 bases). This clonotype was sampled from a man younger than 35 in good health. In DNA form, the CDR3 reads TGTGCCAGCAGCCAAGATCGCGGGGGTAATGAAAAACTGTTTTTT. It codes for CASSQDRGGNEKLFF.